A single TCR beta chain is shown here with its context. Its antigen remains unknown. The data derive from a study of CD8 T cells in Susac syndrome. Study observations and caveats: CD8+ clones in Susac expanded most in TEMRA cells and active patients. Susac-specific public clones were found in total CD8+ and CD8+ TEMRA repertoires, numbering some 15 and five, respectively.

A quantity of about 0.45 to 1 ug RNA underwent reverse transcription using random hexamers. Amplification of the TCR beta CDR3 was carried out by immunoSEQ multiplex PCR, which spanned a total of 54 Vbeta and 13 Jbeta segments. TCRdb re-derived calls from the immunoSEQ multiplex PCR reads in MiXCR, one entry per CDR3 protein. There are 100,000 to 150,000 distinct CDR3 sequences in the sample; around 94% occur only once, and 0.21% lies in the top ten. The specimen was CD8+ T cells from PBMCs. The origin of this receptor is a human donor with Susac syndrome.

CDR3 sequence: CATKGNTGELFF. Written as DNA, the CDR3 is TGTGCCACCAAGGGGAACACCGGGGAGCTGTTTTTT. J is TRBJ2-2 and V is TRBV24-1, with no clear D. V lost 8 bases and J 1 base, leaving 4 bases between the germline ends. This CDR3 has 12 amino acids. Germline CDR1 KGHDR, CDR2 SFDVKD.